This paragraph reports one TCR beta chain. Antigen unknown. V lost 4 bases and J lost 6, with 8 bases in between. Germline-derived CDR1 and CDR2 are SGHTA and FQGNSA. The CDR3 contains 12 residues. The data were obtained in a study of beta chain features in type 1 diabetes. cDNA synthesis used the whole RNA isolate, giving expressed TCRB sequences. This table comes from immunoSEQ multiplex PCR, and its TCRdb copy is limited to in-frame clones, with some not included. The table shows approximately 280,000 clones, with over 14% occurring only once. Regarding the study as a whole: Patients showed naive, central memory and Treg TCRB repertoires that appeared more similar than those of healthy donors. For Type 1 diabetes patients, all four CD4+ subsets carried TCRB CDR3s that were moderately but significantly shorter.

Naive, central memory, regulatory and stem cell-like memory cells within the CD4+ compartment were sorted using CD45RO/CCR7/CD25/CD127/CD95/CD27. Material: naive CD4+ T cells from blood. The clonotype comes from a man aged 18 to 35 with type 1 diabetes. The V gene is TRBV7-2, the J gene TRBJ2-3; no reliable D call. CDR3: CASSSSADTQYF. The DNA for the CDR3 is TGTGCCAGCAGCTCGAGTGCTGATACGCAGTATTTT.